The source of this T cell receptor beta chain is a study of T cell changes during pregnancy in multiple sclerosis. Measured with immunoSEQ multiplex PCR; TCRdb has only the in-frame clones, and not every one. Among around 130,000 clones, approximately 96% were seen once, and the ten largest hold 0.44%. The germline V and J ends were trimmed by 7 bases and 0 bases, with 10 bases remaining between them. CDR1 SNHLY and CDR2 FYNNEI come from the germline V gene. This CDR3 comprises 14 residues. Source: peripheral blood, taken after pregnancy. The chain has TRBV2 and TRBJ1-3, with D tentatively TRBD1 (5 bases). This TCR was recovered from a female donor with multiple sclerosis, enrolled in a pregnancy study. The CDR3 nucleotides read TGTGCCAGCAAGACAGCTAGCTCTGGAAACACCATATATTTT. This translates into CASKTASSGNTIYF. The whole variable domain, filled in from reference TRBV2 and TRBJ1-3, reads EPEVTQTPSHQVTQMGQEVILRCVPISNHLYFYWYRQILGQKVEFLVSFYNNEISEKSEIFDDQFSVERPDGSNFTLKIRSTKLEDSAMYFCASKTASSGNTIYFGEGSWLTVV.